This is a list of T cell receptor beta chains from one sample in a study of T cells in Graves' hyperthyroidism and ophthalmopathy. MiXCR was run by TCRdb on the multiplex PCR reads, yielding one entry per CDR3 protein. The table records 500,000 to 650,000 distinct CDR3 sequences, 15% to 20% of them present only once. The sample comprised blood. The receptors originated from a woman younger than 30 with Graves' ophthalmopathy. CDR3s include the opening cysteine and the closing phenylalanine or tryptophan. A D gene is named only where the DNA matches it firmly. Only part of the rows carry a size: once, few, many, or a class if the clone is expanded.

clone size: NA
J gene: TRBJ2-2
V gene: TRBV10-3
D gene: NA
CDR3 DNA: TGTGCCATCAGTGGAACGGCCACCGGGGAGCTGTTTTTT
CDR3 protein: CAISGTATGELFF

clone size: few
J gene: TRBJ1-6
V gene: TRBV6-1
D gene: NA
CDR3 DNA: TGTGCCAGCGGACCGGGACCTTATTCACCCCTCCACTTT
CDR3 protein: CASGPGPYSPLHF

clone size: NA
J gene: TRBJ2-7
V gene: TRBV5-1
D gene: NA
CDR3 DNA: TGCGCCAGCAGCTTTGGCGGGGTGAACACCTACGAGCAGTACTTC
CDR3 protein: CASSFGGVNTYEQYF

clone size: NA
J gene: TRBJ1-1
V gene: TRBV28
D gene: NA
CDR3 DNA: TGTGCCAGCAGACCGGCCCTGAACACTGAAGCTTTCTTT
CDR3 protein: CASRPALNTEAFF

clone size: few
J gene: TRBJ1-2
V gene: TRBV28
D gene: NA
CDR3 DNA: TGTGCCAGCAGTTGGAGGGGCGGAGCCTATGGCTACACCTTC
CDR3 protein: CASSWRGGAYGYTF

clone size: many
J gene: TRBJ1-1
V gene: TRBV12-3/TRBV12-4
D gene: NA
CDR3 DNA: TGTGCCAGCAGTCCTCAACAGGGTACAACTGAAGCTTTCTTT
CDR3 protein: CASSPQQGTTEAFF

clone size: few
J gene: TRBJ2-1
V gene: TRBV29-1
D gene: NA
CDR3 DNA: TGCAGCGTTCCTACCTCCCATACGTACAATGAGCAGTTCTTC
CDR3 protein: CSVPTSHTYNEQFF

clone size: many
J gene: TRBJ1-6
V gene: TRBV6-5
D gene: NA
CDR3 DNA: TGTGCCAGCAGTTACTCGGTGGCAGGGGAGTTGGATTCACCCCTCCACTTT
CDR3 protein: CASSYSVAGELDSPLHF

clone size: many
J gene: TRBJ1-5
V gene: TRBV20-1
D gene: NA
CDR3 DNA: TGCAGTGCTAGTCCAGATAGCAATCAGCCCCAGCATTTT
CDR3 protein: CSASPDSNQPQHF

clone size: many
J gene: TRBJ2-4
V gene: TRBV2
D gene: NA
CDR3 DNA: TGTGCCAGCAGTGCCTTAGGGGAACAAAACATTCAGTACTTC
CDR3 protein: CASSALGEQNIQYF

clone size: NA
J gene: TRBJ1-2
V gene: TRBV19
D gene: TRBD1
CDR3 DNA: TGTGCCAGTAGTACAACAGGGGGCGCGGAAGGCTACACCTTC
CDR3 protein: CASSTTGGAEGYTF

clone size: many
J gene: TRBJ1-2
V gene: TRBV28
D gene: NA
CDR3 DNA: TGTGCCAGCAGTTCCCCCGCTGAAAGGACACCTAACTATGGCTACACCTTC
CDR3 protein: CASSSPAERTPNYGYTF

clone size: many
J gene: TRBJ1-1
V gene: TRBV7-3
D gene: NA
CDR3 DNA: TGTGCCAGCAGCTTATTAATCGGTGTGAACACTGAAGCTTTCTTT
CDR3 protein: CASSLLIGVNTEAFF

clone size: many
J gene: TRBJ2-7
V gene: TRBV28
D gene: TRBD2
CDR3 DNA: TGTGCCAGTCTAGCGGGAGGACCCTACGAGCAGTACTTC
CDR3 protein: CASLAGGPYEQYF

clone size: NA
J gene: TRBJ2-1
V gene: TRBV6-2/TRBV6-3
D gene: TRBD2
CDR3 DNA: TGTGCCAGCAACCCATCTAGCGGGGGGGCTTACAATGAGCAGTTCTTC
CDR3 protein: CASNPSSGGAYNEQFF

clone size: many
J gene: TRBJ2-3
V gene: TRBV3-1
D gene: NA
CDR3 DNA: TGTGCCAGCAGCCAAGATACCCGGGGAGATACGCAGTATTTT
CDR3 protein: CASSQDTRGDTQYF

clone size: many
J gene: TRBJ1-6
V gene: TRBV3-1
D gene: NA
CDR3 DNA: TGTGCCAGCAGCCAAGGTGCCCGGAATTCACCCCTCCACTTT
CDR3 protein: CASSQGARNSPLHF

clone size: many
J gene: TRBJ2-7
V gene: TRBV20-1
D gene: NA
CDR3 DNA: TGCAGTGCTAGGAAGCCGGGAAACTACGAGCAGTACTTC
CDR3 protein: CSARKPGNYEQYF

clone size: many
J gene: TRBJ2-7
V gene: TRBV7-3
D gene: NA
CDR3 DNA: TGTGCCAGCAGCGCCAGCGGGCAGCTTTACGAGCAGTACTTC
CDR3 protein: CASSASGQLYEQYF

clone size: many
J gene: TRBJ2-7
V gene: TRBV7-2
D gene: NA
CDR3 DNA: TGTGCCAGCAGCTTCTGGGGCGGGGACTCCTACGAGCAGTACTTC
CDR3 protein: CASSFWGGDSYEQYF

clone size: many
J gene: TRBJ1-2
V gene: TRBV11-2
D gene: NA
CDR3 DNA: TGTGCCAGCAGCTTAGTAACCTGGGAGGGCTACACCTTC
CDR3 protein: CASSLVTWEGYTF

clone size: few
J gene: TRBJ2-7
V gene: TRBV7-9
D gene: TRBD1
CDR3 DNA: TGTGCCAGCAGCCCCGGCCGGGACAGGGGAATCGAGCAGTACTTC
CDR3 protein: CASSPGRDRGIEQYF

clone size: NA
J gene: TRBJ1-5
V gene: TRBV6-4
D gene: NA
CDR3 DNA: TGTGCCAGCAGTGACTCGAGGGGCCCGGGGCTTAATAGCAATCAGCCCCAGCATTTT
CDR3 protein: CASSDSRGPGLNSNQPQHF

clone size: NA
J gene: TRBJ1-1
V gene: TRBV19
D gene: TRBD1
CDR3 DNA: TGTGCCGGTAGTGCCCGGGACAGGTGGGATCAGGCAGCTTTCTTT
CDR3 protein: CAGSARDRWDQAAFF

clone size: many
J gene: TRBJ2-7
V gene: TRBV5-1
D gene: TRBD1
CDR3 DNA: TGCGCCAGCAGCTTAAGGCCAGGGGGCTACGAGCAGTACTTC
CDR3 protein: CASSLRPGGYEQYF

clone size: many
J gene: TRBJ1-2
V gene: TRBV5-6
D gene: NA
CDR3 DNA: TGTGCCAGCAGCTTGGTGTCAGTTAACTATGGCTACACCTTC
CDR3 protein: CASSLVSVNYGYTF

clone size: many
J gene: TRBJ2-7
V gene: TRBV2
D gene: TRBD1
CDR3 DNA: TGTGCCAGCACTGGCTTCGGGGTCATTAAGGGACAGGGGACAAGCTACGAGCAGTACTTC
CDR3 protein: CASTGFGVIKGQGTSYEQYF

clone size: many
J gene: TRBJ2-1
V gene: TRBV7-8
D gene: TRBD2
CDR3 DNA: TGTGCCAGCAGCTTAGGGGGGACTAGCGGGAGGTGGGATGAGCAGTTCTTC
CDR3 protein: CASSLGGTSGRWDEQFF

clone size: few
J gene: TRBJ1-2
V gene: TRBV19
D gene: NA
CDR3 DNA: TGTGCCATCGGGCAGAACTATGGCTACACCTTC
CDR3 protein: CAIGQNYGYTF

clone size: NA
J gene: TRBJ2-2
V gene: TRBV27
D gene: NA
CDR3 DNA: TGTGCCAGCAGGGTATCCGTCGGGGAGCTGTTTTTT
CDR3 protein: CASRVSVGELFF

clone size: many
J gene: TRBJ2-7
V gene: TRBV28
D gene: NA
CDR3 DNA: TGTGCCAGCAGTTCCCATAAAACAGTGAACTACGAGCAGTACTTC
CDR3 protein: CASSSHKTVNYEQYF

clone size: many
J gene: TRBJ2-1
V gene: TRBV7-3
D gene: NA
CDR3 DNA: TGTGCCAGCAGCTCATTACTAAAGATAGGGGGCTCCTACAATGAGCAGTTCTTC
CDR3 protein: CASSSLLKIGGSYNEQFF

clone size: NA
J gene: TRBJ2-3
V gene: TRBV4-1
D gene: TRBD2
CDR3 DNA: TGCGCCAGCAGCCAAGTTGAAGCGGGGGGGCGAAGCACAGATACGCAGTATTTT
CDR3 protein: CASSQVEAGGRSTDTQYF

clone size: NA
J gene: TRBJ2-1
V gene: TRBV19
D gene: NA
CDR3 DNA: TGTGCCAGTAGTATTGGACCCAATGAGCAGTTCTTC
CDR3 protein: CASSIGPNEQFF

clone size: many
J gene: TRBJ2-1
V gene: TRBV6-1
D gene: NA
CDR3 DNA: TGTGCCAGCAGTGAAGACGAAGGACCAGGCGAGCAGTTCTTC
CDR3 protein: CASSEDEGPGEQFF

clone size: few
J gene: TRBJ1-5
V gene: TRBV19
D gene: NA
CDR3 DNA: TGTGCCAGTAGTATGGGGGTCTACAATCAGCCCCAGCATTTT
CDR3 protein: CASSMGVYNQPQHF

clone size: NA
J gene: TRBJ2-2
V gene: TRBV5-1
D gene: NA
CDR3 DNA: TGCGCCAGCAGCTTGGAACAGGTCGGGGAGCTGTTTTTT
CDR3 protein: CASSLEQVGELFF

clone size: few
J gene: TRBJ2-3
V gene: TRBV7-3
D gene: TRBD2
CDR3 DNA: TGTGCCAGCAGCGAACGGGCGGGAGGACCTACTCAAGATACGCAGTATTTT
CDR3 protein: CASSERAGGPTQDTQYF

clone size: NA
J gene: TRBJ1-3
V gene: TRBV4-1
D gene: NA
CDR3 DNA: TGCGCCAGCAGCCAAGAAGGAAGCAGGCCTTACACCATATATTTT
CDR3 protein: CASSQEGSRPYTIYF

clone size: NA
J gene: TRBJ2-7
V gene: TRBV25-1
D gene: TRBD2
CDR3 DNA: TGTGCCAGCAGTGAAGGAAGCGGGGACGGGGGGTTCTACGAGCAGTACTTC
CDR3 protein: CASSEGSGDGGFYEQYF

clone size: few
J gene: TRBJ2-7
V gene: TRBV6-6
D gene: TRBD2
CDR3 DNA: TGTGCCAGCAGTTACCTTCAAGTCGGGGGGGGCGGCGAGCAGTACTTC
CDR3 protein: CASSYLQVGGGGEQYF

clone size: many
J gene: TRBJ2-1
V gene: TRBV9
D gene: TRBD2
CDR3 DNA: TGTGCCAGCAGCGTAGCCCCATTCGCGGCGGGAGGAACTAGTGAGCAGTTCTTC
CDR3 protein: CASSVAPFAAGGTSEQFF